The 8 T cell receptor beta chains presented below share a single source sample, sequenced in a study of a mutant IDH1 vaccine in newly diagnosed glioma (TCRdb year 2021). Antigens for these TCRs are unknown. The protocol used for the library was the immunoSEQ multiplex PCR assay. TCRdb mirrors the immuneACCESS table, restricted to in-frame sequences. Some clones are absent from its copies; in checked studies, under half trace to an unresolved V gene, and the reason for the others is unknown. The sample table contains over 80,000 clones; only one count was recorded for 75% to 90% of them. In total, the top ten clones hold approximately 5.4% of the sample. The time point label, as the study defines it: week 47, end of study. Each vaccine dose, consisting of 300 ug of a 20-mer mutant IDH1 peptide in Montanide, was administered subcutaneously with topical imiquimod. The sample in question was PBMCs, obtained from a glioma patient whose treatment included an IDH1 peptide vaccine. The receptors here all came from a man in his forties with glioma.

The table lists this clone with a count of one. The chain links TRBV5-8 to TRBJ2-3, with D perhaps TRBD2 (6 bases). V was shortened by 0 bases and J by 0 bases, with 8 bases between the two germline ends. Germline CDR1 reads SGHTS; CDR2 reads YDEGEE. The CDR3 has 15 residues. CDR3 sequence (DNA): TGTGCCAGCAGCTTGGCGGGGGTTAGCACAGATACGCAGTATTTT. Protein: CASSLAGVSTDTQYF. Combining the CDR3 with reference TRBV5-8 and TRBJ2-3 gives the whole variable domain EAGVTQSPTHLIKTRGQQATLRCSPISGHTSVYWYQQALGLGLQFLLWYDEGEERNRGNFPPRFSGRQFPNYSSELNVNALELEDSALYLCASSLAGVSTDTQYFGPGTRLTVL.

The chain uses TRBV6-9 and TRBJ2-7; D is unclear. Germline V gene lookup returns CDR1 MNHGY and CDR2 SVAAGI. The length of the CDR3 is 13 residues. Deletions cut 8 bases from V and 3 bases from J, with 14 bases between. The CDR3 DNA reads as TGTGCCAGCGCGGCCCTCGTAAGCTACGAGCAGTACTTC. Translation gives CASAALVSYEQYF.

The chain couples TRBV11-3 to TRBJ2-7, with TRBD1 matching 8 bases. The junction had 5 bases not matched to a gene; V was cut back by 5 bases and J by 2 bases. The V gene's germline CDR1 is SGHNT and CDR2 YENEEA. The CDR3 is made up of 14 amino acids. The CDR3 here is CASSLGQGPYEQYF. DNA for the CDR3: TGTGCCAGCAGCCTCGGACAGGGTCCCTACGAGCAGTACTTC.

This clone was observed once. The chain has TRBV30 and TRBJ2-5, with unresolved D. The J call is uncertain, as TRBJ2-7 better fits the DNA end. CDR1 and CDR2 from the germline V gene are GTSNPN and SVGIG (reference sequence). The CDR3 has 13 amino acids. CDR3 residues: CAWSVGLRYEQYF. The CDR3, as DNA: TGTGCCTGGAGTGTGGGCCTCAGGTACGAGCAGTACTTC.

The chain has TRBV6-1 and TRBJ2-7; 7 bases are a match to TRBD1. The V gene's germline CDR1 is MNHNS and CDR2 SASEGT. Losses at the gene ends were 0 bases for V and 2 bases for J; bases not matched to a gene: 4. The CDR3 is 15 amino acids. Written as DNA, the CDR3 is TGTGCCAGCAGTGAAGCTTCCGGGACAGCCTACGAGCAGTACTTC. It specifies CASSEASGTAYEQYF.

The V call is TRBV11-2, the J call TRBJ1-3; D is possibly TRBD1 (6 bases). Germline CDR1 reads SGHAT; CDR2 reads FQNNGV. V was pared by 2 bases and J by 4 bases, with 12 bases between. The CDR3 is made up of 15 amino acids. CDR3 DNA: TGTGCCAGCAGCTTAACAGGGTTGGGAGGAAACACCATATATTTT. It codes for CASSLTGLGGNTIYF.

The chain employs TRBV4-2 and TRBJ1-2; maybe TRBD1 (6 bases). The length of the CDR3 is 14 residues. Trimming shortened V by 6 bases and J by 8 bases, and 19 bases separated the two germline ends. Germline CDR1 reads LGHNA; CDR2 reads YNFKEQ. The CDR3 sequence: CASSWGRGSEGYTF. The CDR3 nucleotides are TGTGCCAGCAGTTGGGGGCGGGGGTCTGAAGGCTACACCTTC.

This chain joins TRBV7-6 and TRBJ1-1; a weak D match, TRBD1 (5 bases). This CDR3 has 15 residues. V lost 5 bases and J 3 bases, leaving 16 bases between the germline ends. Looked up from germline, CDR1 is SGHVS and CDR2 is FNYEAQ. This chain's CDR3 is CASSPRPLGDTEAFF. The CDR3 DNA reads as TGTGCCAGCAGCCCCAGACCTCTAGGGGACACTGAAGCTTTCTTT.